These 8 T cell receptor beta chains were sequenced from one sample in a study of cytomegalovirus exposure and HLA in healthy donors. Both 60 Vbeta primers and 13 Jbeta primers went into the PCR. The assay was immunoSEQ multiplex PCR, and TCRdb's table has in-frame clones only and misses some. Here the sample spans 150,000 or so clones, approximately 80% being singletons. Input material: PBMCs. Receptors originate from a man aged 45-65 years in good health and CMV-seronegative.

This sequence joins TRBV5-1 and TRBJ1-4; D gene uncertain. The CDR3 covers 15 residues. Germline assignment: CDR1 SGHRS and CDR2 YFSETQ. V gave up 0 bases and J gave up 6 bases, with 12 bases separating them. Here the CDR3 reads CASSLEHAEYEKLFF. The CDR3 nucleotides are TGCGCCAGCAGCTTGGAGCACGCCGAGTATGAAAAACTGTTTTTT.

V is TRBV30 and J is TRBJ2-7; maybe TRBD1 (6 bases). From germline, CDR1 is GTSNPN and CDR2 SVGIG (reference sequence). The V and J ends lost 0 bases and 4 bases respectively, with 16 bases between them. CDR3 length: 15 amino acids. CDR3 region: CAWSVRDGQPYEQYF. CDR3 sequence (DNA): TGTGCCTGGAGTGTACGGGACGGACAGCCTTACGAGCAGTACTTC. Variable domain in full (rest from reference TRBV30 and TRBJ2-7): SQTIHQWPATLVQPVGSPLSLECTVEGTSNPNLYWYRQAAGRGLQLLFYSVGIGQISSEVPQNLSASRPQDRQFILSSKKLLLSDSGFYLCAWSVRDGQPYEQYFGPGTRLTVT.

CDR3 nucleotides: TGTGCCAGCAGCTTTTCAGGCTGGCGGGGGAGCACAGATACGCAGTATTTT. Protein sequence: CASSFSGWRGSTDTQYF. The chain joins TRBV5-6 to TRBJ2-3, with 7 bases matching TRBD2. This CDR3 has 17 residues. Germline CDR1 SGHDT, CDR2 YYEEEE. After removal of 2 bases from V and 0 bases from J, the junction contained 9 bases not matched to a gene. The whole variable domain, remainder taken from reference TRBV5-6 and TRBJ2-3, is DAGVTQSPTHLIKTRGQQVTLRCSPKSGHDTVSWYQQALGQGPQFIFQYYEEEERQRGNFPDRFSGHQFPNYSSELNVNALLLGDSALYLCASSFSGWRGSTDTQYFGPGTRLTVL.

The chain links TRBV7-9 to TRBJ2-5; D perhaps matches TRBD2 (7 bases). This CDR3 has 18 residues. Germline lookup yields CDR1 SEHNR and CDR2 FQNEAQ (reference sequence). Trimming cost V 3 bases and J 4 bases, with 24 bases left between them. The DNA of the CDR3 is TGTGCCAGCAGCTTGATTTTTGCGGGGGAGAGGGGGGGAGAGACCCAGTACTTC. Its translation is CASSLIFAGERGGETQYF.

The genes are TRBV7-3 and TRBJ1-3, with a weak D call TRBD1 (6 bases). Germline loops: CDR1 SGHTA, CDR2 FQGTGA. This CDR3 contains 18 residues. The V gene lost 4 bases and the J gene lost 0 bases, with 19 bases spanning the gap. CDR3 amino acids: CASSSLNGQFSSGNTIYF. The CDR3 region has the DNA TGTGCCAGCAGCTCCCTGAACGGACAGTTTAGCTCTGGAAACACCATATATTTT. The entire variable domain, with the rest obtained from reference TRBV7-3 and TRBJ1-3, is as follows: GAGVSQTPSNKVTEKGKYVELRCDPISGHTALYWYRQSLGQGPEFLIYFQGTGAADDSGLPNDRFFAVRPEGSVSTLKIQRTERGDSAVYLCASSSLNGQFSSGNTIYFGEGSWLTVV.

This clone has a single count. The chain employs TRBV6-6 and TRBJ2-7, with 8 bases that match TRBD2. CDR1 and CDR2 from the germline V gene are MNHNY and SVGAGI (reference sequence). V dropped 5 bases and J dropped 2; count of bases not matched to a gene: 11. This CDR3 has 16 residues. CDR3 DNA: TGTGCCAGCAGTATCGCATCGGGACTAGGGACCTACGAGCAGTACTTC. Translation: CASSIASGLGTYEQYF.

The chain carries TRBV6-5 and TRBJ2-4; 7 nucleotides agree with TRBD1. Trimming took 6 bases from V and 7 from J; bases not matched to a gene: 12. This CDR3 contains 15 residues. Germline V lookup: CDR1 MNHEY, CDR2 SVGAGI. CDR3 bases: TGTGCCAGCAGCCGAGAGGGGGCGGAGTGGAACATTCAGTACTTC. Encoded protein: CASSREGAEWNIQYF.

The CDR3 spells CASSIDVGGPNPNNQPQHF. CDR3 nucleotides: TGTGCCAGTAGTATAGACGTAGGGGGTCCTAATCCTAACAATCAGCCCCAGCATTTT. V usage is TRBV19 and J usage is TRBJ1-5, with D possibly matching TRBD1 (6 bases). V lost 0 bases and J lost 3, with 21 bases in between. Germline CDR1 LNHDA, CDR2 SQIVND (reference sequence). The CDR3 extends over 19 amino acids.